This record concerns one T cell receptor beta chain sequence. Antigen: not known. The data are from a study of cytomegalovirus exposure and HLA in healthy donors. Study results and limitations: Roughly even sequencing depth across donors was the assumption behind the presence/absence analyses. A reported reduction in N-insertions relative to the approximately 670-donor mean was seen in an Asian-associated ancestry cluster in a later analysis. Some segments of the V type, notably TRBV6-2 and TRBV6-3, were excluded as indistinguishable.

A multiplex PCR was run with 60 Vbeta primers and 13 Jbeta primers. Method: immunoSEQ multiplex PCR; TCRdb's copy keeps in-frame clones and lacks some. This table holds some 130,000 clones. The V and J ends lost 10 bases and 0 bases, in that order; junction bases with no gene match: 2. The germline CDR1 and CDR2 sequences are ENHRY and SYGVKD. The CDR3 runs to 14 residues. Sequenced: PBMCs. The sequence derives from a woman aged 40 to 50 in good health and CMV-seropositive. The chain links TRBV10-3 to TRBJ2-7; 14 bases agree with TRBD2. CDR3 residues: CATGTSGSSYEQYF. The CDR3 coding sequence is TGTGCCACCGGGACTAGCGGGAGCTCCTACGAGCAGTACTTC.